This TCR beta chain was retrieved from a study of T cells in Graves' hyperthyroidism and ophthalmopathy. At the level of the study: Peripheral blood specimens were obtained at initial diagnosis, prior to any treatment.

It was RNA transcripts that yielded the amplified TCR beta CDR3 regions. TCR CDR3 underwent first-round RT-PCR with the HTBI primer set. TCRdb fed the multiplex PCR reads into MiXCR, producing one record per CDR3 protein. The profile shows tens of thousands of distinct CDR3 sequences, roughly half of them singletons. Out of over 9 ml of fresh peripheral blood came the PBMCs. V dropped 8 bases and J dropped 10 bases, with 18 bases sitting between them. Germline CDR1 is SGHTA and CDR2 is FQGNSA. The CDR3 covers 14 residues. The chain combines TRBV7-2 with TRBJ1-6; D possibly corresponds to TRBD1 (5 bases). The receptor was derived from a woman between 45 and 65 years old with Graves' ophthalmopathy. Material for sequencing was blood. CDR3: CASGADSDRSPLHF. The CDR3 coding sequence is TGTGCCAGCGGCGCTGACTCAGACAGATCACCCCTCCACTTT.